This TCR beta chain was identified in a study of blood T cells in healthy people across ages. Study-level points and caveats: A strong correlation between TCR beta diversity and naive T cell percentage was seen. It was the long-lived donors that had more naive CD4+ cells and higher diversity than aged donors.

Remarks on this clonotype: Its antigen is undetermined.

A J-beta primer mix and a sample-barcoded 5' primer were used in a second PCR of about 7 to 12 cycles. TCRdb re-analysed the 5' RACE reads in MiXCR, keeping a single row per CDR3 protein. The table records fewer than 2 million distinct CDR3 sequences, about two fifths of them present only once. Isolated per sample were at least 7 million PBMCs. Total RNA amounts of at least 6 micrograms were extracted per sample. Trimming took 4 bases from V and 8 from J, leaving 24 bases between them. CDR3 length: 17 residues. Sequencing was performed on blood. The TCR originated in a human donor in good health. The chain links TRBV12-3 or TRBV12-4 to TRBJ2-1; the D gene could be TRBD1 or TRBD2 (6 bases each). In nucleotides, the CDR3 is TGTGCCAGCAGTTCCCCACGGGGGCTAACCCCCGCGTATGAGCAGTTCTTC. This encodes CASSSPRGLTPAYEQFF.